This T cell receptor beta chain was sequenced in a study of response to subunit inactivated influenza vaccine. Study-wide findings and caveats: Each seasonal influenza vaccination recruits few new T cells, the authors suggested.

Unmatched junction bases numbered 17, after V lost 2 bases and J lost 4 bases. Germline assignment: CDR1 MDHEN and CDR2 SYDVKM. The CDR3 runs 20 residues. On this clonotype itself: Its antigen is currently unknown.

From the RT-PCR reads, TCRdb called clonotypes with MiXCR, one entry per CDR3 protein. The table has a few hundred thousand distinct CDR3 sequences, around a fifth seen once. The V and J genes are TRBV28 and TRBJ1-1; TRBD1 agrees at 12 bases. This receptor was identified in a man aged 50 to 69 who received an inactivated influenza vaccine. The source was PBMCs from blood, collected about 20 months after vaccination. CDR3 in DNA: TGTGCCAGCAGTTTAGAGGGGGACAGGGGGCGGAAGGCCCGGGGCACTGAAGCTTTCTTT. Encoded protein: CASSLEGDRGRKARGTEAFF.